This paragraph covers one T cell receptor beta chain sequence. The antigen is unknown. The sample comes from a study of cytomegalovirus exposure and HLA in healthy donors. Study as a whole: In an early release, HLA-typed donors contributed 80 million to 95 million unique TCR sequences.

Both 60 Vbeta primers and 13 Jbeta primers went into the PCR. Here immunoSEQ multiplex PCR was the method, and the copy in TCRdb shows in-frame clones only, minus some. Here the sample spans some 60,000 clones, about 69% being singletons. This CDR3 region has 15 residues. Trimming pared 1 base from V and 0 bases from J, leaving 7 bases between. Germline V lookup: CDR1 GTSNPN, CDR2 SVGIG (reference sequence). Overall study findings and caveats: Rarity marked most TCR sequences, yet some public TCRs occurred in many donors. Donors were assumed by presence/absence analyses to have roughly uniform sequencing depth.

The specimen sequenced was PBMCs. The sequence was obtained from a woman in her 30s in good health and CMV-seronegative. J is TRBJ2-6 and V is TRBV30; D is perhaps TRBD1 (6 bases). The chain's CDR3 is CAWSAQGSGANVLTF. CDR3 bases: TGTGCCTGGAGTGCACAGGGCTCTGGGGCCAACGTCCTGACTTTC.